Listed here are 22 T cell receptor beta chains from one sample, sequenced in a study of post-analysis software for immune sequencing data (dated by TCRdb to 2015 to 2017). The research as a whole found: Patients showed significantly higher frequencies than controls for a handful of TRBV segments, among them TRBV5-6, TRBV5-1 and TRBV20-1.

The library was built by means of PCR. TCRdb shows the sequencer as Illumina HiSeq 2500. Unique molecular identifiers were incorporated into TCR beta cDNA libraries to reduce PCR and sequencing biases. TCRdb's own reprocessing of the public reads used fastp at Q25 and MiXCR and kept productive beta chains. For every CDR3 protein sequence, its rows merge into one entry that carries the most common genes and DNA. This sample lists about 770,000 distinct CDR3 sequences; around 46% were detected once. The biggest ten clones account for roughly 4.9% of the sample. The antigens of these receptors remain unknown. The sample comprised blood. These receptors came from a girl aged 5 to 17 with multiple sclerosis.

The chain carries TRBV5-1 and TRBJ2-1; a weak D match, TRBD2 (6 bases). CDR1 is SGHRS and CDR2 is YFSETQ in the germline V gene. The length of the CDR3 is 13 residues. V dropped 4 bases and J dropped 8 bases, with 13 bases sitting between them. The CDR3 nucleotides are TGCGCCAGCAGCCTAAGACTAGTAGATGAGCAGTTCTTC. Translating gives CASSLRLVDEQFF. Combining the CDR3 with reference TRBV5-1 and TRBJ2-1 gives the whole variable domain KAGVTQTPRYLIKTRGQQVTLSCSPISGHRSVSWYQQTPGQGLQFLFEYFSETQRNKGNFPGRFSGRQFSNSRSEMNVSTLELGDSALYLCASSLRLVDEQFFGPGTRLTVL.

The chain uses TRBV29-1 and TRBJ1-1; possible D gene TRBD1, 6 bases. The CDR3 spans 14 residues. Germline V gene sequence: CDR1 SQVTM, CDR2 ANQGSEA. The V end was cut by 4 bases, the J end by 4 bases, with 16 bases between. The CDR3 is CSVGVRGASTEAFF. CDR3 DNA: TGCAGCGTTGGGGTAAGGGGGGCCAGCACTGAAGCTTTCTTT.

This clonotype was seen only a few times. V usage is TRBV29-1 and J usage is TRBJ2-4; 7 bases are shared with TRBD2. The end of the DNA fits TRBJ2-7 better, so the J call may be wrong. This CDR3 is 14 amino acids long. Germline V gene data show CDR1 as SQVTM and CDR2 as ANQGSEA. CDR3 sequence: CSVGGAGQLYEQYF. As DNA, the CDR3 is TGCAGCGTCGGTGGAGCGGGGCAACTCTACGAGCAGTACTTC.

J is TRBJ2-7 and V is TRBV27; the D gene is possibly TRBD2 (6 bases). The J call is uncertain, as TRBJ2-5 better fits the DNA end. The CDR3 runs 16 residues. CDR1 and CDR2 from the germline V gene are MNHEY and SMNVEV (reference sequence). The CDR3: CASSPLEGSGRETQYF. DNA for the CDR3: TGTGCCAGCAGCCCCCTCGAGGGTAGCGGTCGAGAGACCCAGTACTTC.

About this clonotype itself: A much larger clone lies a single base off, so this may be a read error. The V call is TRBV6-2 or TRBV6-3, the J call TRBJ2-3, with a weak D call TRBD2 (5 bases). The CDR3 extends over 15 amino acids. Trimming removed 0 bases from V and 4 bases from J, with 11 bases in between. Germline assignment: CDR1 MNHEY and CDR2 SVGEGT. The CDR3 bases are TGTGCCAGCAGTTACTCGGTAGTGGGAGCAGATACGCAGTATTTT. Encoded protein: CASSYSVVGADTQYF.

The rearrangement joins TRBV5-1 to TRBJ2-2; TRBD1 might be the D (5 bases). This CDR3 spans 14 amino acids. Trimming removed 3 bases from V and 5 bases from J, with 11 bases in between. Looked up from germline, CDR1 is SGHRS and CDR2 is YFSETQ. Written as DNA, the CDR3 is TGCGCCAGCAGCTCCGCGGCAGGGACCGGGGAGCTGTTTTTT. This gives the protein CASSSAAGTGELFF.

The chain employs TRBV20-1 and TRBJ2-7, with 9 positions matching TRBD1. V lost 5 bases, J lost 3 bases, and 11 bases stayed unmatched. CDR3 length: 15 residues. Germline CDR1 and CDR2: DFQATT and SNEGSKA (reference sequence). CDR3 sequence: CSAAHPLGQGYEQYF. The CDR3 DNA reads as TGCAGTGCTGCCCACCCTTTGGGACAGGGCTACGAGCAGTACTTC.

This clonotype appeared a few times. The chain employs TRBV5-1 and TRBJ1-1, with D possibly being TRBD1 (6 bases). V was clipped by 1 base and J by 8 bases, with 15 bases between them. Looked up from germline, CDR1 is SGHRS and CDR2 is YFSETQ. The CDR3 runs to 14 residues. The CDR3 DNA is TGCGCCAGCAGCTTGATTTCTCGGACAGCAGAAGCTTTCTTT. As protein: CASSLISRTAEAFF.

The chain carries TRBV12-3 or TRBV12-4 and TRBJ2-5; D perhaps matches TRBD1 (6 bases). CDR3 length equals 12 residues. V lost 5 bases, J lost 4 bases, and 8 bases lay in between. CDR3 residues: CASSRDIETQYF. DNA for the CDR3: TGTGCCAGCAGTCGGGACATAGAGACCCAGTACTTC.

The CDR3, as DNA: TGTGCCAGCAGTTACCCGGGACAGTCCTACAATGAGCAGTTCTTC. Residues: CASSYPGQSYNEQFF. The V call is TRBV12-3 or TRBV12-4, the J call TRBJ2-1; 7 bases agree with TRBD1. This CDR3 contains 15 residues. V trimming: 4 bases; J trimming: 1 base; junction bases outside the gene matches: 4.

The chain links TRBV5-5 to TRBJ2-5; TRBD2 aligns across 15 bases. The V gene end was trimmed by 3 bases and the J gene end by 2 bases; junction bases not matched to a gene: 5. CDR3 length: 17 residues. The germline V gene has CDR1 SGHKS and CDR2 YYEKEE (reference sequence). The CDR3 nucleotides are TGTGCCAGCAGCTGGACTAGCGGGAGGGCGGGGCAAGAGACCCAGTACTTC. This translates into CASSWTSGRAGQETQYF. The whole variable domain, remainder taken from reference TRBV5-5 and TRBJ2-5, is DAGVTQSPTHLIKTRGQQVTLRCSPISGHKSVSWYQQVLGQGPQFIFQYYEKEERGRGNFPDRFSARQFPNYSSELNVNALLLGDSALYLCASSWTSGRAGQETQYFGPGTRLLVL.

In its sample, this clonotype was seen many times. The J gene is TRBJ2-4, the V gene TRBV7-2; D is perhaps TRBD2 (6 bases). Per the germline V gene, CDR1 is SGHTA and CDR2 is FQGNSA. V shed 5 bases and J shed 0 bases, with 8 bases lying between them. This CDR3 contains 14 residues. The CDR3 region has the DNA TGTGCCAGCAGCGCGGGACTAGCCAAAAACATTCAGTACTTC. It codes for CASSAGLAKNIQYF.

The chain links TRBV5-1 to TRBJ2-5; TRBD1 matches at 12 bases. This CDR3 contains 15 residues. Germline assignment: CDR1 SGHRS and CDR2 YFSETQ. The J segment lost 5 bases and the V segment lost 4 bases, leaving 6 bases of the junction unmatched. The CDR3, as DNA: TGCGCCAGCAGCAGAGGGACAGGGGGCCGGGAGACCCAGTACTTC. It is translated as CASSRGTGGRETQYF.

CDR3: CAISDPQGEVYQETQYF. The CDR3 nucleotides are TGTGCCATCAGTGATCCCCAGGGCGAGGTCTACCAAGAGACCCAGTACTTC. The chain carries TRBV10-3 and TRBJ2-5; TRBD1 is a possible D gene (5 bases). Trimming removed 3 bases at V and 0 bases at J, with 17 bases between. The V gene's germline CDR1 is ENHRY and CDR2 SYGVKD. The CDR3 runs to 17 residues.

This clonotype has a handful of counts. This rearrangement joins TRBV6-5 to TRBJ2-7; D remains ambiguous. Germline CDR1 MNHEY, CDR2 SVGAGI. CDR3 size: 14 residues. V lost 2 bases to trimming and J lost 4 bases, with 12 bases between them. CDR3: CASSYIANPYEQYF. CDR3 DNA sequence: TGTGCCAGCAGTTACATAGCAAACCCTTACGAGCAGTACTTC.

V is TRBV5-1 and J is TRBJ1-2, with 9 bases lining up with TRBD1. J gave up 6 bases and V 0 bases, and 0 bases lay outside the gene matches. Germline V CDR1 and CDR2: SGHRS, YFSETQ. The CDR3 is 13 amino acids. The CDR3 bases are TGCGCCAGCAGCTTGGACAGGGGGCATGGCTACACCTTC. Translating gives CASSLDRGHGYTF.

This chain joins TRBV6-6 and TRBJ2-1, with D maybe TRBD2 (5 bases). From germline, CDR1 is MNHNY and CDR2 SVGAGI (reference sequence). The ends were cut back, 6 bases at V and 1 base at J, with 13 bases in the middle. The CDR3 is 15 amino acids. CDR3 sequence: CASSAGLLSYNEQFF. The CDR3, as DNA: TGTGCCAGCAGCGCTGGACTCCTATCCTACAATGAGCAGTTCTTC.

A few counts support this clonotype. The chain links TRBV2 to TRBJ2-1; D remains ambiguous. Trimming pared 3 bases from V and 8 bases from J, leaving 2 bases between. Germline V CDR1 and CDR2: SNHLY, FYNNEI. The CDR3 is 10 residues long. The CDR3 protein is CASSEHEQFF. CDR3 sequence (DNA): TGTGCCAGCAGTGAGCATGAGCAGTTCTTC.

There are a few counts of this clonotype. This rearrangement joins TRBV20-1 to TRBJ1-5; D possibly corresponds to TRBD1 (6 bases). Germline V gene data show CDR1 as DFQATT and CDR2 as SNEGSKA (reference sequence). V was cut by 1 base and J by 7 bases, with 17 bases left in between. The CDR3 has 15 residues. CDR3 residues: CSARAFGQSGQPQHF. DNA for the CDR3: TGCAGTGCTAGAGCTTTCGGACAGAGCGGGCAGCCCCAGCATTTT.

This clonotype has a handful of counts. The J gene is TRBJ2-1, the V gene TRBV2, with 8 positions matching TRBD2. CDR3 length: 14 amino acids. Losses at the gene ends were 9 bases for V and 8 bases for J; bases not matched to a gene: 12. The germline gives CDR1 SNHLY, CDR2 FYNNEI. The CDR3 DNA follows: TGTGCCAGTAACCCAAGGGGACTAGGGGATGAGCAGTTCTTC. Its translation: CASNPRGLGDEQFF.

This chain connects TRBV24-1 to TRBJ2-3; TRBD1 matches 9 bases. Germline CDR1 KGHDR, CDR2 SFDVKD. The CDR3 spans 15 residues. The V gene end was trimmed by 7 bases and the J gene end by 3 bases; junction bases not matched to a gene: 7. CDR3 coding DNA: TGTGCCACCAGCCCCGGGACAGGGAGGACAGATACGCAGTATTTT. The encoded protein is CATSPGTGRTDTQYF.

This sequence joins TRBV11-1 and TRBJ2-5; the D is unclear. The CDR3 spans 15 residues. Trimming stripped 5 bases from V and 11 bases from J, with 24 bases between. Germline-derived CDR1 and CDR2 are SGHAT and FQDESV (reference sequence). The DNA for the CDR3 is TGTGCCAGCAGCACCTTTCCTACCTCGCCCCCTGAGCAGTACTTC. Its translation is CASSTFPTSPPEQYF.